The sequence of this T cell receptor beta chain was determined in a study of T cell responses to AZD1222 COVID-19 vaccine. V was shortened by 4 bases and J by 8 bases, with 3 bases between the two germline ends. Germline V CDR1 and CDR2: MNHEY, SMNVEV (reference sequence). The CDR3 consists of 11 residues. Comment on this clone: Its target is not known.

General observations from the study: Mostly white British, mostly female donors; authors suggested clonal diversity may be underestimated. Only after the peak T cell response were repertoires sampled.

Clones were sequenced by immunoSEQ multiplex PCR, and TCRdb holds only the in-frame ones, with some missing. The sample includes 200,000 to 250,000 clones, about 95% seen only once; the top ten take around 1.8%. Sequenced here: peripheral blood, sampled 28 days after the second dose of the MenACWY control vaccine. The J gene is TRBJ2-6, the V gene TRBV27, with D unresolved. The source of this sequence is an adult who received the MenACWY meningococcal vaccine as a control. This chain's CDR3 is CASSSTNVLTF. The CDR3 nucleotides read TGTGCCAGCAGTTCAACCAACGTCCTGACTTTC.